The 13 T cell receptor beta chains listed next were all sequenced from one sample in a study of T cell changes during pregnancy in multiple sclerosis. Sequencing used immunoSEQ multiplex PCR; TCRdb keeps in-frame clones, though not all of them. The sample records under 45,000 clones, 96% being singletons. Here the sequenced sample was peripheral blood, taken in the second trimester of pregnancy. The source of these receptors is a female donor with multiple sclerosis, enrolled in a pregnancy study.

V is TRBV7-6 and J is TRBJ1-3, with D perhaps TRBD1 (6 bases). The ends were cut back, 3 bases at V and 4 bases at J, with 10 bases in the middle. This CDR3 region has 14 residues. Germline lookup yields CDR1 SGHVS and CDR2 FNYEAQ. CDR3 in amino acids: CASSFEDSGNTIYF. The CDR3 DNA follows: TGTGCCAGCAGCTTCGAGGACAGCGGAAACACCATATATTTT.

This chain links TRBV15 with TRBJ1-6; 11 nucleotides match TRBD1. Germline CDR1 LNHNV, CDR2 YYDKDF (reference sequence). V gave up 3 bases and J gave up 7 bases; unmatched junction bases: 8. The CDR3 spans 17 residues. The CDR3 sequence is CATSRGGQGDKNSPLHF. The CDR3 DNA sequence: TGTGCCACCAGCAGGGGGGGACAGGGGGATAAAAATTCACCCCTCCACTTT.

The J gene is TRBJ2-7, the V gene TRBV2, with D possibly being TRBD2 (5 bases). V lost 3 bases and J 2 bases, leaving 11 bases between the germline ends. In germline, CDR1 is SNHLY, CDR2 FYNNEI. The CDR3 length is 14 residues. CDR3 DNA: TGTGCCAGCAGTGACCCCCGAGGGCCCTACGAGCAGTACTTC. It translates to CASSDPRGPYEQYF.

As regards this clone: At one end the junction does not follow the germline gene, possibly because of a read error. J is TRBJ2-2 and V is TRBV13, with 14 bases matching TRBD2. The CDR3 is 21 residues long. From germline, CDR1 is PRHDT and CDR2 FYEKMQ (reference sequence). The CDR3 sequence is CASTLIGHLGLAGEGAGELFF. The CDR3 DNA reads TGTGCCAGCACCTTAATAGGACACCTGGGACTAGCGGGAGAGGGAGCCGGGGAGCTGTTTTTT.

This sequence joins TRBV30 and TRBJ1-3, with TRBD1 as a possible D gene (6 bases). The CDR3 extends over 15 amino acids. Looked up from germline, CDR1 is GTSNPN and CDR2 is SVGIG (reference sequence). The germline V and J ends were trimmed by 2 bases and 4 bases, with 15 bases remaining between them. The CDR3 region is CAWSYRARRGNTIYF. CDR3 sequence (DNA): TGTGCCTGGAGTTACAGGGCCCGGCGAGGAAACACCATATATTTT. Supplemented by reference TRBV30 and TRBJ1-3, the full variable domain reads SQTIHQWPATLVQPVGSPLSLECTVEGTSNPNLYWYRQAAGRGLQLLFYSVGIGQISSEVPQNLSASRPQDRQFILSSKKLLLSDSGFYLCAWSYRARRGNTIYFGEGSWLTVV.

The rearrangement links TRBV5-1 to TRBJ2-4, with a tentative D call TRBD2 (6 bases). V was shortened by 4 bases and J by 8 bases, with 19 bases between the two germline ends. CDR1 and CDR2 (germline): SGHRS, YFSETQ. The CDR3 is 15 amino acids. The CDR3 DNA follows: TGCGCCAGCAGCCCGCCACTAGCTAGGGTCGACATTCAGTACTTC. Residues: CASSPPLARVDIQYF.

The chain recombines TRBV13 with TRBJ2-1; D might be TRBD2 (6 bases). This CDR3 region has 14 residues. The V end was cut by 2 bases, the J end by 7 bases, with 12 bases between. Germline V lookup: CDR1 PRHDT, CDR2 FYEKMQ (reference sequence). In DNA form, the CDR3 reads TGTGCCAGCAGCTTAATGGGGACTTCGAATGAGCAGTTCTTC. Amino acids: CASSLMGTSNEQFF.

The CDR3 DNA reads TGTGCCAGCAGCCAAGAAGACTACGGGGGAGCTCAGCCCCAGCATTTT. Amino acid sequence: CASSQEDYGGAQPQHF. This chain joins TRBV4-2 and TRBJ1-5, with D perhaps matching TRBD1 (5 bases). The V end lost 0 bases, the J end lost 6 bases, and 15 bases lay between the germline ends. The CDR3 runs 16 residues. The V gene's germline CDR1 is LGHNA and CDR2 YNFKEQ.

This sequence joins TRBV10-3 and TRBJ1-1, with D tentatively TRBD1 (6 bases). The CDR3 has 16 residues. Between the trimmed V and J ends, which lost 0 bases and 1 base, there was a span of 12 bases. The germline V gene encodes CDR1 ENHRY and CDR2 SYGVKD. In DNA, the CDR3 is TGTGCCATCAGTGAGTCGGTAATACAGGGGAACACTGAAGCTTTCTTT. This encodes CAISESVIQGNTEAFF.

The chain uses TRBV29-1 and TRBJ2-2, with 10 bases aligning to TRBD2. CDR1 and CDR2 from the germline V gene are SQVTM and ANQGSEA. With 7 bases clipped from V and 5 bases from J, the junction kept 7 bases outside the gene matches. CDR3 length equals 14 residues. CDR3 protein: CSAGLAVKTGELFF. As DNA, the CDR3 is TGCAGCGCCGGACTAGCGGTGAAGACCGGGGAGCTGTTTTTT.

V usage is TRBV7-8 and J usage is TRBJ1-2; D unclear. The CDR3 length is 14 residues. Germline CDR1 is SGHVS and CDR2 is FQNEAQ. The germline V and J ends were trimmed by 4 bases and 4 bases, with 13 bases remaining between them. The DNA of the CDR3 is TGTGCCAGCAGCTCCCAGGCTACCGCCTATGGCTACACCTTC. Residues: CASSSQATAYGYTF.

This rearrangement joins TRBV27 to TRBJ2-1, with 9 bases matching TRBD1. Trimming cost V 2 bases and J 2 bases; bases outside gene matches: 7. The CDR3 is 17 residues long. Germline CDR1 MNHEY, CDR2 SMNVEV (reference sequence). CDR3 loop: CASSLVGQGSTYNEQFF. CDR3 DNA: TGTGCCAGCAGTTTAGTAGGACAGGGGAGCACCTACAATGAGCAGTTCTTC.

The J gene is TRBJ1-1, the V gene TRBV5-1; D gene unclear. Trimming removed 3 bases from V and 1 base from J, with 13 bases in between. The CDR3 is made up of 15 amino acids. The germline CDR1 and CDR2 sequences are SGHRS and YFSETQ. CDR3 sequence: CASSSGGGTNTEAFF. The CDR3 coding sequence is TGCGCCAGCAGCTCTGGTGGAGGCACGAACACTGAAGCTTTCTTT.